The entry that follows covers one TCR beta chain sequence. Its antigen has not been determined. It has no much larger one-base neighbor in the sample; base qualities were not kept. The donors were under 40 Caucasian individuals from Russia, aged roughly 6 to 95 years, who were systemically healthy. Each donor gave roughly 11 milliliters of peripheral blood, drawn into EDTA-treated Vacutainer tubes. Ficoll-Paque density-gradient centrifugation was used to isolate PBMCs, with at least 7 million obtained per sample. Trizol reagent was used to extract total RNA from PBMCs, with at least 5.5 micrograms per sample. For every donor, flow cytometry on a PBMC aliquot measured the percentage of naive CD45RAhigh/CD27high T cells. Library preparation employed 5' RACE. The listed sequencing device is Illumina HiSeq 2500. A second PCR of roughly 7 to 11 cycles was performed with a sample-barcoded 5' primer and a J-beta primer mix. A unique molecular identifier was introduced onto each TCR beta cDNA molecule by a template-switch 5' adaptor carrying 12 random nucleotides. At least 3 million CDR3-containing paired-end reads were obtained from each sample. First-strand cDNA synthesis was performed from all RNA using the Mint cDNA synthesis kit, with priming by a TRBC-specific oligonucleotide. All cDNA was treated with uracil-DNA glycosylase and then went through a first 18-cycle PCR with the universal primers M1SS and BC2_uni_R. The published analysis was carried out like this. Normalization of each sample was performed by random selection of 1 million high-quality reads, each carrying a distinct molecular identifier. Instead of being binned into consensus sequences, reads with shared molecular identifiers were discarded. MiTCR, with a Q25 quality threshold and the strictest error-elimination algorithm, was used for CDR3 identification, clonotype clustering and error correction. Lower-bound total TCR beta diversity was estimated with a nonparametric unseen species model using Euler transformation. TCRdb trimmed the raw reads at Q25, called clones with MiXCR and kept productive beta chains. Every distinct CDR3 protein forms one entry, paired with its most common genes and DNA. In this record, the V and J calls reflect TCRdb's handling and not the investigators' own analysis. This sample lists about 1.8 million distinct CDR3 sequences; around half were detected once. Together, the top ten hold around 2.1% of the sample.

This specimen belongs to a study of blood T cells in healthy people across ages (dated by TCRdb to the mid-2010s). Some background on the complete study: Template switching captured roughly one uniquely barcoded TCR beta cDNA molecule per two T cells in model experiments. The study measured age-related changes in TCR beta repertoire diversity using deep sequencing normalized with unique cDNA molecular identifiers. The donors were divided into four age groups: young (average around 15 years), middle-aged (approximately 42), aged (62) and long-lived (82). To avoid experimental bias, donors of different ages were spread randomly across the sequencing lanes. Using the same blood draw, the study looked at two additional independent replicas of 1 million unique cDNA reads for two donors, one aged 18 to 30 and the other aged 80 or older. General study outcomes and caveats: Total diversity estimates from one million sequenced T cells were considered lower bounds and underestimates. Compared with the aged group, more naive CD4+ T cells, fewer expanded clones and increased TCR diversity were shown by the long-lived group, suggesting age selection. As age increased, observed TCR beta diversity per million T cells dropped in a roughly linear way, and a significant reduction was already evident by age around 41. Donor CMV infection status was unknown, potentially confounding age-related changes in expanded clonotypes. Conclusive comparison of naive and antigen-experienced compartments was prevented by the profiling of bulk unsorted PBMCs. A strong correlation was found between observed TCR beta diversity and the percentage of naive T cells measured by flow cytometry.

Taken from the germline V gene, the CDR1 and CDR2 loops are MGHRA and YSYEKL. At the junction V is shortened by 1 base and J by 1 base, with 8 bases in between. The CDR3 numbers 15 residues from cysteine through phenylalanine. Kept here is only the CDR3 DNA, which spans 45 bases and is read in frame from base 1. This receptor was identified in a woman aged 40 to 50 in good health. The chain joins TRBV4-1 to TRBJ2-4; no D gene is confidently identified. Sample: blood. The bases are TGCGCCAGCAGCCAAGCCCGAACGGCCAAAAACATTCAGTACTTC. It translates as CASSQARTAKNIQYF.